This T cell receptor beta chain was captured in a study of shared clonotypes between healthy human individuals. This clone was detected only once. The data were produced by immunoSEQ multiplex PCR, yet TCRdb's version contains in-frame clones alone and is incomplete. This table has around 510,000 clones, 90% to 97% appearing once. CDR1 and CDR2 (germline): SGHKS, YYEKEE (reference sequence). The length of the CDR3 is 14 residues. V was cut by 6 bases and J by 6 bases, with 18 bases left in between. The sequenced sample was naive CD4+ T cells sorted from blood. This sample's subset: CD45RA+ positively selected. J is TRBJ1-1 and V is TRBV5-5; maybe TRBD1 (6 bases). This TCR derives from a woman in her 30s in good health. CDR3 sequence reads: CASTEDPGVPEAFF. CDR3 sequence (DNA): TGTGCCAGCACCGAAGACCCAGGGGTCCCTGAAGCTTTCTTT.